These T cell receptor beta chains were read from a single sample in a study of blood T cell repertoires in COVID-19. Some clones are missing from TCRdb's copy, which holds only in-frame ones; the method was immunoSEQ multiplex PCR. The sample lists approximately 200,000 clones, 87% occurring once. Sequencing input: PBMCs or T cells enriched from blood (not recorded which). Every receptor here comes from a man between 25 and 39 years old who had recovered from COVID-19. Both conserved end residues are part of each CDR3. The order of the fields is J gene, clone size, D gene, CDR3 length, V gene, CDR3 protein, CDR3 DNA. D genes are given only for firm matches. For some rows the clone size is stated as once, few or many, or as a class when expanded; others skip it.

>TRBJ2-7|few|-|13|TRBV6-5
CASSYGGGDEQYF
TGTGCCAGCAGTTACGGGGGGGGCGACGAGCAGTACTTC
>TRBJ2-3|once|TRBD2|17|TRBV5-4
CASSHPGASGRKDTQYF
TGTGCCAGCAGCCACCCCGGGGCTAGCGGGAGAAAAGATACGCAGTATTTT
>TRBJ1-6|-|-|15|TRBV5-1
CASSPPTGLNSPLHF
TGCGCCAGCAGCCCCCCGACGGGATTAAATTCACCCCTCCACTTT
>TRBJ1-1|-|-|16|TRBV6-1
CASSEWGQGRDTEAFF
TGTGCCAGCAGTGAATGGGGGCAGGGGAGGGACACTGAAGCTTTCTTT
>TRBJ1-5|-|-|14|TRBV24-1
CATRGGRLNQPQHF
TGTGCCACCAGGGGAGGCAGACTCAATCAGCCCCAGCATTTT
>TRBJ1-3|once|TRBD1|15|TRBV4-3
CASSQWDRAGNTIYF
TGCGCCAGCAGCCAATGGGACAGGGCTGGAAACACCATATATTTT
>TRBJ1-1|-|TRBD1|15|TRBV29-1
CSLPHPGQPNTEAFF
TGCAGCCTACCCCACCCGGGACAGCCGAACACTGAAGCTTTCTTT
>TRBJ1-1|-|TRBD1|16|TRBV7-2
CASGAGQGAMNTEAFF
TGTGCCAGCGGCGCCGGACAGGGGGCAATGAACACTGAAGCTTTCTTT
>TRBJ2-2|-|TRBD1|14|TRBV24-1
CATSTGAHTGELFF
TGTGCCACCAGCACAGGGGCCCACACCGGGGAGCTGTTTTTT
>TRBJ2-2|few|TRBD2|16|TRBV4-2
CASSQDLAGAAGELFF
TGTGCCAGCAGCCAAGACCTAGCGGGGGCAGCCGGGGAGCTGTTTTTT
>TRBJ1-2|-|-|13|TRBV5-4
CASSPDSYYGYTF
TGTGCCAGCAGCCCTGACAGCTACTATGGCTACACCTTC
>TRBJ2-2|-|TRBD2|16|TRBV7-7
CASSTEGTRGTGELFF
TGTGCTAGCAGCACAGAAGGGACTAGGGGAACCGGGGAGCTGTTTTTT
>TRBJ1-5|-|-|11|TRBV5-8
CASGGDQPQHF
TGTGCCAGCGGCGGGGATCAGCCCCAGCATTTT
>TRBJ2-5|-|-|13|TRBV2
CASTGQYQETQYF
TGTGCCAGCACCGGACAGTACCAAGAGACCCAGTACTTC
>TRBJ1-5|few|-|15|TRBV7-2
CASSLGGHGNQPQHF
TGTGCCAGCAGCTTAGGGGGACATGGCAATCAGCCCCAGCATTTT
>TRBJ2-5|-|-|15|TRBV28
CASSLPGALRETQYF
TGTGCCAGCAGCCTACCTGGAGCACTCCGCGAGACCCAGTACTTC
>TRBJ2-7|-|-|14|TRBV5-4
CASSPSHRVYEQYF
TGTGCCAGCAGCCCCTCCCACAGGGTCTACGAGCAGTACTTC
>TRBJ1-1|-|TRBD1|13|TRBV7-8
CASSFQGDTEAFF
TGTGCCAGCAGTTTCCAGGGGGACACTGAAGCTTTCTTT
>TRBJ2-2|-|TRBD2|15|TRBV2
CASSRTSAYTGELFF
TGTGCCAGCAGTCGGACTAGCGCCTACACCGGGGAGCTGTTTTTT
>TRBJ1-2|-|TRBD1|15|TRBV5-5
CASSYDRGASYGYTF
TGTGCCAGCAGCTATGACAGGGGGGCGAGCTATGGCTACACCTTC
>TRBJ2-1|few|-|13|TRBV6-5
CASNSPGNNEQFF
TGTGCCAGCAATTCCCCAGGGAACAATGAGCAGTTCTTC
>TRBJ2-5|-|TRBD1|17|TRBV5-1
CASSLALFTPRGETQYF
TGCGCCAGCAGCTTGGCTCTTTTTACACCCAGGGGGGAGACCCAGTACTTC
>TRBJ1-1|-|-|13|TRBV10-1
CASSQQVNTEAFF
TGCGCCAGCAGTCAACAGGTGAACACTGAAGCTTTCTTT